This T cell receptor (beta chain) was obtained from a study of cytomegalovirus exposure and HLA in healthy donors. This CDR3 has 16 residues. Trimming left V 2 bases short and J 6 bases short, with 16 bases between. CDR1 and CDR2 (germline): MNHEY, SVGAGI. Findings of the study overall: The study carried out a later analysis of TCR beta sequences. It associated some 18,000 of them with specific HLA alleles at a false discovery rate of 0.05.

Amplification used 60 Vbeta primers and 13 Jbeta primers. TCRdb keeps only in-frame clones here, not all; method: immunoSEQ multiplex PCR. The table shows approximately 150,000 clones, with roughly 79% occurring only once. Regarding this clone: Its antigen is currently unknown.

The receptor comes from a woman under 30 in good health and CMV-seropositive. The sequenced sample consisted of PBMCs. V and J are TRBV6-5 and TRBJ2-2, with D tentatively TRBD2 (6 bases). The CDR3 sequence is CASSYGLGGVAGELFF. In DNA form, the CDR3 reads TGTGCCAGCAGTTACGGATTGGGGGGAGTGGCCGGGGAGCTGTTTTTT.